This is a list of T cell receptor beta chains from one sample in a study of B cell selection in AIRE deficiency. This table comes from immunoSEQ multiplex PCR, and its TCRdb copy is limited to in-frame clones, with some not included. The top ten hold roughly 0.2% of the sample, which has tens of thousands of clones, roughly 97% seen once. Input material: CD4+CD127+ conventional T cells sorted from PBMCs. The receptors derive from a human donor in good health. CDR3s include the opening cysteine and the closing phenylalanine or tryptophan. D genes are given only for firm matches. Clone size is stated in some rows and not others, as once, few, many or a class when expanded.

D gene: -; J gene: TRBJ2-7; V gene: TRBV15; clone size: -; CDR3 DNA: TGTGCCACGCTGGGGTTTCCGTGCGAGCAGTACTTC; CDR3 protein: CATLGFPCEQYF
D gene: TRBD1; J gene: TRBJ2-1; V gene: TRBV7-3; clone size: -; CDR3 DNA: TGTGCCAGCAGCTTAGTCCGGACAGGGCTCCACAATGAGCAGTTCTTC; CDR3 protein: CASSLVRTGLHNEQFF
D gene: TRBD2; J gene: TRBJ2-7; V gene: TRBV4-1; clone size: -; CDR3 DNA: TGCGCCAGCAGCCAAGATCCGACTAGCGGGAGGAACGAGCAGTACTTC; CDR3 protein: CASSQDPTSGRNEQYF
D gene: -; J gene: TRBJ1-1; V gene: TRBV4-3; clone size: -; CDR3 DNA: TGCGCCAGCAGCCAGGAGCGCACAGTGAACACTGAAGCTTTCTTT; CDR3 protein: CASSQERTVNTEAFF
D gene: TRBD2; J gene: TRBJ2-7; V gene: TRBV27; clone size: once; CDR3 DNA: TGTGCCAGCAGTTTAATACTAGCGGGAGGCGAGCAGTACTTC; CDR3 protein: CASSLILAGGEQYF
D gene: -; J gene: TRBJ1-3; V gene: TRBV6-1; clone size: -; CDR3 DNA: TGTGCCAGCAGTGAAAAGAGAGGGATGGCCGGAAACACCATATATTTT; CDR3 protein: CASSEKRGMAGNTIYF
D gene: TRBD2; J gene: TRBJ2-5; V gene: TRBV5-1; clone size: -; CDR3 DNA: TGCGCCAGCAGCCCGAGGGACTATAGGGGAGAGACCCAGTACTTC; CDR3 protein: CASSPRDYRGETQYF
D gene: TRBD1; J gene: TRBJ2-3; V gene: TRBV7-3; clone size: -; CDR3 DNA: TGTGCCAGCAGCCCACAGGGGGATGGCACAGATACGCAGTATTTT; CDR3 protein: CASSPQGDGTDTQYF
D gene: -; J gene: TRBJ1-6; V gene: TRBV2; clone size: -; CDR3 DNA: TGTGCCAGCAGTGATACGGGGGCGAACCGGTCACCCCTCCACTTT; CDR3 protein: CASSDTGANRSPLHF
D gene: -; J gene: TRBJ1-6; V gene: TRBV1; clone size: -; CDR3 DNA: TGCACCAGCAGCCAAGCCAACGGCGGTGGGTCACCCCTCCACTTT; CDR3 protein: CTSSQANGGGSPLHF
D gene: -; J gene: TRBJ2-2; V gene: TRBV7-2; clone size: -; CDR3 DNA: TGTGCCAGCAGCCAACTGACAGGGAACACCGGGGAGCTGTTTTTT; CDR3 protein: CASSQLTGNTGELFF
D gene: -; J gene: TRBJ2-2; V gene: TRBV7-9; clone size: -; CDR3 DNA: TGTGCTGTCTGGGTCTCCCAAGGAACAGCGAACACCGGGGAGCTGTTTTTT; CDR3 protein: CAVWVSQGTANTGELFF
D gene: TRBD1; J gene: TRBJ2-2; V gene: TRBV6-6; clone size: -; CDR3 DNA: TGTGCCAGTAGTCGGCCGGGACAGATTGGGGCAGGGGAGCTGTTGTTT; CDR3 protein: CASSRPGQIGAGELLF
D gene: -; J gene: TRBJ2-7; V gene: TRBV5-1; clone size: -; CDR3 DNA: TGCGCCAGCAGCAGGGGGGACAACGAGCAGTACTTC; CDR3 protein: CASSRGDNEQYF
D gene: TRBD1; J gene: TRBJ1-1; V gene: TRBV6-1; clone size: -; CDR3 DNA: TGTGCCAGCAGTGAGGTCAGGGGGGGCACTGAAGCTTTCTTT; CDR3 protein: CASSEVRGGTEAFF
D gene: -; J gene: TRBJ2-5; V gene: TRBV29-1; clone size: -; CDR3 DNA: TGCAGCGTTCTGACAGACCAAGAGACCCAGTACTTC; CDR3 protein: CSVLTDQETQYF
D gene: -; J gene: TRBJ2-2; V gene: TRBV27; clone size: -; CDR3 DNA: TGTGCCAGCAGTCCCCAGCCGGTGACTCTCACCGGGGAGCTGTTTTTT; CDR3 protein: CASSPQPVTLTGELFF
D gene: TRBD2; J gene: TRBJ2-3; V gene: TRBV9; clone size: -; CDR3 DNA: TGTGCCAGCAGCTCTGGACTAGCGGGAGATGATACGCAGTATTTT; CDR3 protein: CASSSGLAGDDTQYF
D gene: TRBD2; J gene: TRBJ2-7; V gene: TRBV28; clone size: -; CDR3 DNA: TGTGCCAGCAGTCCCCCGGAGCGGGGCTCCTACGAGCAGTACTTC; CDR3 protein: CASSPPERGSYEQYF
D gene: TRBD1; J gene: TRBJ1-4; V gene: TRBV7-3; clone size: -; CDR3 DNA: TGTGCCAGCAGCTTACCGGGACAGGGAGGTGAAAAACTGTTTTTT; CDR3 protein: CASSLPGQGGEKLFF
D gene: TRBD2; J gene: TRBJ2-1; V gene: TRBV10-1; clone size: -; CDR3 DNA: TGCGCCAGCAGTGACCCTGGCGGAGCGGGGGACTACAATGAGCAGTTCTTC; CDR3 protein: CASSDPGGAGDYNEQFF
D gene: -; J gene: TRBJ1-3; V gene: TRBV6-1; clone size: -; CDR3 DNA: TGTGCCAGCAGGAAGAGAGGGGGAAACACCATATATTTT; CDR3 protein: CASRKRGGNTIYF
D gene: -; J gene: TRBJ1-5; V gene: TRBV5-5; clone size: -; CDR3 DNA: TGTGCCAGCAGCGAGTCTGTTTATAGCAATCAGCCCCAGCATTTT; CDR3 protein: CASSESVYSNQPQHF
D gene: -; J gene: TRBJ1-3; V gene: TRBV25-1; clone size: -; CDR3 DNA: TGTGCCAGCAGTGTGCAGGCTGGAAACACCATATATTTT; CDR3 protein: CASSVQAGNTIYF
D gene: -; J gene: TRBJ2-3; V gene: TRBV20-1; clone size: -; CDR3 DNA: TGCAGTGTCGGGGGACCCGTGGGGCAGTATTTT; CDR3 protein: CSVGGPVGQYF
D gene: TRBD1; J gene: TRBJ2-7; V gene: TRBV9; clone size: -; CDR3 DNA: TGTGCCAGCAGCGTAGGTAACGAACAGGGGGCCTACGAGCAGTACTTC; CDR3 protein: CASSVGNEQGAYEQYF
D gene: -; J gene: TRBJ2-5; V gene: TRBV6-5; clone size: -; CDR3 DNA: TGTGCCAGCAGAGGACCGGGACGGGCCTGGGCCCAGTACTTC; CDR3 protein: CASRGPGRAWAQYF
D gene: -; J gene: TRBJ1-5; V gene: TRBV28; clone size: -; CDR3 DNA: TGTGCCAGCAGTTATACCGAGGGTCAGCCCCAGCATTTT; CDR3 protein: CASSYTEGQPQHF
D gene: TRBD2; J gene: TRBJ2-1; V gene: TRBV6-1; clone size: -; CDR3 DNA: TGTGCCAGCAGTGTCCCTAGCGGGAACCGTCTAAGGCACAATGAGCAGTTCTTC; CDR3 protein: CASSVPSGNRLRHNEQFF
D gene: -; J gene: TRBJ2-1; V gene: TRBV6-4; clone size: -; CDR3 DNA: TGTGCCAGCTCCCCAGCAGGGTGGGGAAATGAGCAGTTCTTC; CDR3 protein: CASSPAGWGNEQFF
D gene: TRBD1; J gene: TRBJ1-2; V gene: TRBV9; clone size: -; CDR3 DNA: TGTGCCAGCAGCGTATCCCAGGGGGCGTACTATGGCTACACCTTC; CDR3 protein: CASSVSQGAYYGYTF
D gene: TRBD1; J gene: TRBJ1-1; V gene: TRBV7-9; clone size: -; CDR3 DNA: TGTGCCGGCGGCCCCTTCACAGGGGGCACTGAAGCTTTCTTT; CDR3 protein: CAGGPFTGGTEAFF
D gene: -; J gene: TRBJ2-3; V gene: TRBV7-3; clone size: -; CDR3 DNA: TGTGCCAGCAGCTTTGGGGATACGCAGTATTTT; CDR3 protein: CASSFGDTQYF
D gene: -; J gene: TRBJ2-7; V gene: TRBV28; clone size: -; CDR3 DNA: TGTGCCAGCCTCCCCGGATCGTTGTCCTACGAGCAGTACTTC; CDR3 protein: CASLPGSLSYEQYF
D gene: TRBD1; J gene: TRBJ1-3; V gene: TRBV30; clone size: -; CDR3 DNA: TGTGCCGGACGACAGGGGAACTCTGGAAACACCATATATTTT; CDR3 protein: CAGRQGNSGNTIYF
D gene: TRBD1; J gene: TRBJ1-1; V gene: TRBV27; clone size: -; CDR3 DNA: TGTGCCAGCAGTTCCCTCCCAGGGACAGGGGGGTTACCTGAAGCTTTCTTT; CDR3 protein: CASSSLPGTGGLPEAFF
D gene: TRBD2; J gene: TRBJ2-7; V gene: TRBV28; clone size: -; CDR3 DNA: TGTGCCAGCAGCTCCCCCCCCGGGGCTAGCGGGAGATCCTACGAGCAGTACTTC; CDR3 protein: CASSSPPGASGRSYEQYF
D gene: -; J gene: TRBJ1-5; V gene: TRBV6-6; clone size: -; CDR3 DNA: TGTGCCAGCCATCGCCCCAATCAGCCCCAGCATTTT; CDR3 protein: CASHRPNQPQHF
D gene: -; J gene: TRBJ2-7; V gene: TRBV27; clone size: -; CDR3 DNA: TGTGCCAGCAAAAGTAGCACAGGGAATCGCTACGAGCAGTACTTC; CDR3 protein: CASKSSTGNRYEQYF
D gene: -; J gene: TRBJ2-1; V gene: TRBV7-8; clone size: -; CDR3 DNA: TGTGCCAGCAGCCTCCTTTGGGGGTCCTACAATGAGCAGTTCTTC; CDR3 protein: CASSLLWGSYNEQFF
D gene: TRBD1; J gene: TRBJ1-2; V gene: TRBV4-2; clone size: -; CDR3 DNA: TGTGCCAGCAGCTTGGCTCGGACAGGGGGGAATGGCTACACCTTC; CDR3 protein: CASSLARTGGNGYTF
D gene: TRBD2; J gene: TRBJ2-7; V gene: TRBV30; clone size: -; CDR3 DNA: TGTGCCTGGAGTTTGCTGGCGGGAGTTAGCGAGCAGTACTTC; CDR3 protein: CAWSLLAGVSEQYF
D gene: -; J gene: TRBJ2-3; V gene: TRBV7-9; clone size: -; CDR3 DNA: TGTGCCAGCAGCTTCGCGGACACAGATACGCAGTATTTT; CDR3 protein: CASSFADTDTQYF
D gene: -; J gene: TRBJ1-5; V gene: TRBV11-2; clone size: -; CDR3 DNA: TGTGCCAGCAGCTTAGGCCGGTATCAGCCCCAGCATTTT; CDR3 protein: CASSLGRYQPQHF
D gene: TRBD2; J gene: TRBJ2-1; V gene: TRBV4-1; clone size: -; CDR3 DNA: TGCGCCAGCAGCCAGCTGGGACTAGTGGCCCACAATGAGCAGTTCTTC; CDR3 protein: CASSQLGLVAHNEQFF
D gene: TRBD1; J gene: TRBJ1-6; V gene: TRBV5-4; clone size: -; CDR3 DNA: TGTGCCAGCAGCCGGGACGGACAGGGGGGAGATTCACCCCTCCACTTT; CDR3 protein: CASSRDGQGGDSPLHF
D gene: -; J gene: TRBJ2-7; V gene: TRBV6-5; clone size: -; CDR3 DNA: TGTGCCAGCAGTGCCCGGGACGGGACCTACGAGCAGTACTTC; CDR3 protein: CASSARDGTYEQYF
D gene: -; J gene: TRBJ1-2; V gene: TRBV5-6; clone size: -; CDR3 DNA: TGTGCCAGCAGTCGGACAGACAACTATGGCTACACCTTC; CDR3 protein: CASSRTDNYGYTF
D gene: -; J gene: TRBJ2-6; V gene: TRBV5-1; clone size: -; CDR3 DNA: TGCGCCAGCAGCCGGGATGCCGTGGCCGGGGCCAACGTCCTGACTTTC; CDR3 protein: CASSRDAVAGANVLTF
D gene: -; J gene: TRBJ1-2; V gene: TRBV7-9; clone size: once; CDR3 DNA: TGTGCCAGCAGCTTAGCCACAGGGAGGGTCTATGGCTACACCTTC; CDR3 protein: CASSLATGRVYGYTF
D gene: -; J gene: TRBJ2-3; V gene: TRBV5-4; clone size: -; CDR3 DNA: TGTGCCAGCAGCTTGGACAGGGGCACAGATACGCAGTATTTT; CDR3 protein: CASSLDRGTDTQYF
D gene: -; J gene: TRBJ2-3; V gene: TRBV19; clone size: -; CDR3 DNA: TGTGCCAGTAACGTGCACAGCTCGGCAGATACGCAGTATTTT; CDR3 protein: CASNVHSSADTQYF
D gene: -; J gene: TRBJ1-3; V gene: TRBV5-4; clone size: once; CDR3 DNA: TGTGCCAGCAGCTCCATACAGGCCCCCACCTCCGTATATTTT; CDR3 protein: CASSSIQAPTSVYF
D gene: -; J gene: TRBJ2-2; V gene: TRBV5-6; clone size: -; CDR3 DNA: TGTGCCAGCAGCAGATGGGGACTTCCCACCGGGGAGCTGTTTTTT; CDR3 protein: CASSRWGLPTGELFF
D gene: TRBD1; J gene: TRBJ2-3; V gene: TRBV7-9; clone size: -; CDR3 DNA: TGTGCCAGCACCCGGATCCGGACAGGCTTCGGGACAGATACGCAGTATTTT; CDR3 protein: CASTRIRTGFGTDTQYF
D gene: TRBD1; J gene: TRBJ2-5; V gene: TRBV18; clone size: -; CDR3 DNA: TGTGCCAGCTCACCACGGGGCACAGGGGTCGGGGAGACCCAGTACTTC; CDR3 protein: CASSPRGTGVGETQYF
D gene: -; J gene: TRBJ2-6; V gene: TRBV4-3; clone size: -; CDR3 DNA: TGCGCCAGCAGCCAAGGACCCCTGAGCCGGGGCGGGGCCAACGTCCTGACTTTC; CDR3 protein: CASSQGPLSRGGANVLTF
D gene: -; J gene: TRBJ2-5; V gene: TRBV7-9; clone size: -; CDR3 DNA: TGTGCCAGCAGCTTTAGCGAGACCCAGTACTTC; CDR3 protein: CASSFSETQYF
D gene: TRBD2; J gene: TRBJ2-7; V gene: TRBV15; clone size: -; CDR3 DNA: TGTGCCACCAGCACTCGACGTGCTAGCGGGAACGAGCAGTACTTC; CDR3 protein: CATSTRRASGNEQYF